The T cell receptor beta chain under discussion was sequenced for a study of blood T cells in healthy people across ages. On this clonotype: What it binds is not known.

Combining a sample-barcoded 5' primer with a J-beta primer mix, a second PCR ran for roughly 7 to 11 cycles. In TCRdb, the 5' RACE reads were re-called with MiXCR into one record per CDR3 protein. This table holds 1.5 million to 2 million distinct CDR3 sequences, around 50% found once. This CDR3 contains 14 residues. Study-wide results and caveats: The donors' CMV status was not determined, possibly confounding changes in expanded clonotypes.

The sequence derives from a woman aged 35 to 49 in good health. V and J are TRBV21-1 and TRBJ2-5; the table's D call, TRBD2, has no DNA check behind it. TRBV21-1 is termed a pseudogene. Sequencing used blood. The CDR3 nucleotides read TGTGCCAGCTGCCCGCAGCGGGGCCAAGAGACCCAGTACTTC. Amino acid sequence: CASCPQRGQETQYF.